One sample yielded the 17 T cell receptor beta chains listed below, sequenced in a study of blood T cell repertoires in COVID-19. Using immunoSEQ multiplex PCR, the repertoire was profiled, and TCRdb retains in-frame clones only, with some absent. Seen here are approximately 330,000 clones, 85% to 90% observed once, and the top ten hold approximately 4%. Sequenced sample: peripheral blood. Every receptor here comes from a woman aged 50 to 65 with active or convalescent COVID-19.

V usage is TRBV6-2 or TRBV6-3 and J usage is TRBJ2-2; 7 nucleotides agree with TRBD2. Germline V gene lookup returns CDR1 MNHEY and CDR2 SVGEGT. The CDR3 covers 13 residues. V was pared by 2 bases and J by 6 bases, with 0 bases of the junction left unmatched. DNA for the CDR3: TGTGCCAGCAGTTACGGGGGGGCCGGGGAGCTGTTTTTT. As protein: CASSYGGAGELFF.

The chain uses TRBV24-1 and TRBJ1-2, with TRBD1 as a possible D gene (6 bases). CDR1 and CDR2 (germline): KGHDR, SFDVKD. Trimming cost V 4 bases and J 4 bases, with 15 bases left between them. The CDR3 has 15 amino acids. Here the CDR3 reads CATSEYRVSLYGYTF. In DNA, the CDR3 is TGTGCCACCAGTGAATACAGGGTAAGCCTCTATGGCTACACCTTC.

The chain couples TRBV9 to TRBJ2-1; D is unclear. Germline V gene lookup returns CDR1 SGDLS and CDR2 YYNGEE. The CDR3 is 15 amino acids. The V gene lost 0 bases and the J gene lost 0 bases, with 7 bases spanning the gap. For the CDR3, the DNA is TGTGCCAGCAGCGTAGTAAGGAGCTCCTACAATGAGCAGTTCTTC. It encodes CASSVVRSSYNEQFF.

Comment on this clone: The identical CDR3 is also encoded by other nucleotide sequences in the sample. The chain links TRBV30 to TRBJ1-1, with D maybe TRBD1 (6 bases). There are 13 residues in the CDR3. Per germline, CDR1 GTSNPN and CDR2 SVGIG (reference sequence). V shed 0 bases and J shed 2 bases, with 7 bases lying between them. The CDR3 spells CAWSVQGNTEAFF. CDR3 nucleotide sequence: TGTGCCTGGAGTGTACAGGGTAACACTGAAGCTTTCTTT.

This chain uses TRBV14 with TRBJ1-2, with no clear D. CDR1 and CDR2 from the germline V gene are SGHDN and FVKESK. V lost 1 base, J lost 2 bases, and 11 bases lay in between. The CDR3 runs 15 residues. The CDR3 DNA sequence: TGTGCCAGCAGCCAAGGAATCCCAGCGAACTATGGCTACACCTTC. Translating gives CASSQGIPANYGYTF.

CDR3 nucleotides: TGTGCCAGCAGTCCAGAGACAGGGGGCTGGAACTATGGCTACACCTTC. Translated: CASSPETGGWNYGYTF. V usage is TRBV27 and J usage is TRBJ1-2; 10 bases fit TRBD1. Germline CDR1 reads MNHEY; CDR2 reads SMNVEV (reference sequence). This CDR3 is built from 16 residues. The ends lost 5 bases at V and 2 bases at J; junction bases unmatched: 8.

The J gene is TRBJ1-5, the V gene TRBV4-3; weak D call: TRBD1 (6 bases). This CDR3 region has 18 residues. Germline CDR1 LGHNA, CDR2 YSLEER. Trimming cost V 0 bases and J 0 bases, with 15 bases left between them. CDR3 coding DNA: TGCGCCAGCAGCCAAGATCTACAGGGAGTGGGTAGCAATCAGCCCCAGCATTTT. This translates into CASSQDLQGVGSNQPQHF.

V usage is TRBV20-1 and J usage is TRBJ2-7; 8 bases map to TRBD1. The V gene's germline CDR1 is DFQATT and CDR2 SNEGSKA (reference sequence). This CDR3 contains 15 residues. V dropped 3 bases and J dropped 2; count of bases not matched to a gene: 9. The CDR3 is CSASSLRGQAYEQYF. The CDR3 region has the DNA TGCAGTGCTAGTTCCCTCAGGGGACAGGCCTACGAGCAGTACTTC.

The chain carries TRBV5-1 and TRBJ1-2, with D possibly TRBD1 on 6 matching bases. Per germline, CDR1 SGHRS and CDR2 YFSETQ. The CDR3 covers 12 residues. V was trimmed by 3 bases and J by 8 bases, leaving 11 bases between them. The CDR3 DNA reads TGCGCCAGCAGCTCGGGGGGCAAGGGCTACACCTTC. This sequence encodes CASSSGGKGYTF.

Concerning this clone: Other DNA sequences in this sample translate to the same CDR3. The chain combines TRBV18 with TRBJ1-1; unclear D gene. Trimming cost V 3 bases and J 1 base, with 6 bases left between them. Germline V gene lookup returns CDR1 KGHSH and CDR2 LQKENI. CDR3 length equals 13 residues. CDR3 sequence (DNA): TGTGCCAGCTCACCGCAGAAGAACACTGAAGCTTTCTTT. This codes for CASSPQKNTEAFF.

The chain is built from TRBV6-2 or TRBV6-3 and TRBJ1-5; weak D call: TRBD1 (5 bases). Germline V gene lookup returns CDR1 MNHEY and CDR2 SVGEGT. The CDR3 consists of 16 residues. Between the trimmed V and J ends, which lost 2 bases and 0 bases, there was a span of 11 bases. CDR3 nucleotide sequence: TGTGCCAGCAGTTACGGGCAGGGAGGTAGCAATCAGCCCCAGCATTTT. Its translation: CASSYGQGGSNQPQHF.

The rearrangement uses TRBV14 and TRBJ2-1, with D hard to call. The CDR3 extends over 15 amino acids. The germline V gene has CDR1 SGHDN and CDR2 FVKESK. The ends were cut back, 3 bases at V and 0 bases at J, with 9 bases in the middle. The CDR3 sequence: CASSHETFSYNEQFF. The CDR3 DNA follows: TGTGCCAGCAGCCATGAAACATTCTCCTACAATGAGCAGTTCTTC. The full variable domain, completed using reference TRBV14 and TRBJ2-1, is EAGVTQFPSHSVIEKGQTVTLRCDPISGHDNLYWYRRVMGKEIKFLLHFVKESKQDESGMPNNRFLAERTGGTYSTLKVQPAELEDSGVYFCASSHETFSYNEQFFGPGTRLTVL.

The chain joins TRBV7-2 to TRBJ2-3, with a tentative D call TRBD2 (6 bases). Germline-derived CDR1 and CDR2 are SGHTA and FQGNSA. The CDR3 runs to 14 residues. The germline V and J ends were trimmed by 1 base and 4 bases, with 9 bases remaining between them. This CDR3 reads CASSLGAGSDTQYF. CDR3 nucleotide sequence: TGTGCCAGCAGCTTAGGGGCGGGATCAGATACGCAGTATTTT.

The V call is TRBV28, the J call TRBJ2-7, with 8 bases fitting TRBD2. CDR1 and CDR2 (germline): MDHEN, SYDVKM. The CDR3 extends over 14 amino acids. The CDR3 DNA reads as TGTGCAGTGACGGACTTAGCGGGGAGCCGGGAGCAGTACTTC. It codes for CAVTDLAGSREQYF.

This chain connects TRBV7-3 to TRBJ1-6; D not resolved. Germline lookup yields CDR1 SGHTA and CDR2 FQGTGA. There are 14 residues in the CDR3. V lost 2 bases and J 7 bases, leaving 9 bases between the germline ends. CDR3: CASSLGRVNSPLHF. CDR3 bases: TGTGCCAGCAGCTTAGGTCGGGTCAATTCACCCCTCCACTTT. The full variable domain, completed using reference TRBV7-3 and TRBJ1-6, is GAGVSQTPSNKVTEKGKYVELRCDPISGHTALYWYRQSLGQGPEFLIYFQGTGAADDSGLPNDRFFAVRPEGSVSTLKIQRTERGDSAVYLCASSLGRVNSPLHFGNGTRLTVT.

This clone has just a few counts. This chain connects TRBV29-1 to TRBJ2-7; tentative D call: TRBD1 (6 bases). The V end lost 5 bases, the J end lost 7 bases, and 15 bases lay between the germline ends. Germline V gives CDR1 SQVTM, CDR2 ANQGSEA. This CDR3 spans 12 amino acids. CDR3 sequence (DNA): TGCAGCGTTCGGTTGGGTCAGGGGGAGCAGTACTTC. Amino acids: CSVRLGQGEQYF.

The V gene is TRBV6-5, the J gene TRBJ2-1, with 7 bases matching TRBD2. The CDR3 consists of 15 residues. After removal of 5 bases from V and 4 bases from J, the junction contained 8 bases not matched to a gene. Germline V lookup: CDR1 MNHEY, CDR2 SVGAGI. This CDR3 reads CASSRLAPRYNEQFF. The CDR3 DNA reads TGTGCCAGCAGTCGACTAGCCCCAAGGTACAATGAGCAGTTCTTC.